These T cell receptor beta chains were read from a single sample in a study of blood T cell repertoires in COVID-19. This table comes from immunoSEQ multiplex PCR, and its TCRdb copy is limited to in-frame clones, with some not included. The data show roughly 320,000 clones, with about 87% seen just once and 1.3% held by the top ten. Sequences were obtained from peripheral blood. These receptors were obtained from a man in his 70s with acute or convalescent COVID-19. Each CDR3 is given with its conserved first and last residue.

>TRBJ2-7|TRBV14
CASSPVGLAGAYEQYF
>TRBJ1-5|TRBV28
CASRGTGAFSNQPQHF
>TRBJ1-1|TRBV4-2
CASSLSQGAGRNTEAFF
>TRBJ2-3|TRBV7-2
CASSLAPDRSTDTQYF
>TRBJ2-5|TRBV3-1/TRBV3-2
CASRPGVGRYQETQYF
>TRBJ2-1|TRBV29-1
CSVGPSEQFF
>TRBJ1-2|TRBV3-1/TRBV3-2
CASSPRQGRYGYTF
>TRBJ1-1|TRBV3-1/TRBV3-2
CASSQEGVNTEAFF
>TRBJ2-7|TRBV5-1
CASSSSGTDGSYEQYF
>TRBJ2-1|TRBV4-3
CASSHGLAGSYNEQFF
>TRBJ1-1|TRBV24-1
CATTHGRRGPFF
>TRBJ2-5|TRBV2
CASSGASGQETQYF
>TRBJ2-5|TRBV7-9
CASSPNSKTQYF
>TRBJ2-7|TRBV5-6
CASSSRTSGNLRAEQYF
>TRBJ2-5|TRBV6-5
CASSYVHNQETQYF
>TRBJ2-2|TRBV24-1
CATSDNETSHTGELFF
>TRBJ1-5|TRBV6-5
CASSRYSNQPQHF
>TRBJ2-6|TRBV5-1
CAITVIMGANVLTF
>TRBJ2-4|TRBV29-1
CSVEDGYRGAKNIQYF
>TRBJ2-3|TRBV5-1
CASSSTTTNTDTQYF
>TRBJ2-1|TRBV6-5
CASSFQVQFF